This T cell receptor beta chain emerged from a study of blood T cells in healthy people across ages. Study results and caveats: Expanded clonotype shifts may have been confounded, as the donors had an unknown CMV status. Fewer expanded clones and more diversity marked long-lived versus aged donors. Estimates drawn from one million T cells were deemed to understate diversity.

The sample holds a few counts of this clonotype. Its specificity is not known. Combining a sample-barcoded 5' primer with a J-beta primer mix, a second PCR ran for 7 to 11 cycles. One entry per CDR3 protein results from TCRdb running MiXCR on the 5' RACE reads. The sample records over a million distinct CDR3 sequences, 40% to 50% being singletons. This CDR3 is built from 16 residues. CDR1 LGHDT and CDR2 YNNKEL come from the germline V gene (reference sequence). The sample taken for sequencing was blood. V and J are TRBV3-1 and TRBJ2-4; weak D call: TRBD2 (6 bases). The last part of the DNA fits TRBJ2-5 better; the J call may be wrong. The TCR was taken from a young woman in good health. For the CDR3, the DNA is TGTGCCAGCAGCCAAGACCCGGGGGAGACCGCAGAGACCCAGTACTTC. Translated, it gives CASSQDPGETAETQYF.